The clone carrying this T cell receptor (beta chain) was counted a single time. TCRdb keeps only in-frame clones here, not all; method: immunoSEQ multiplex PCR. Of approximately 37,000 clones in the sample, 93% are singletons; the top ten hold around 3.6%. J gave up 4 bases and V 4 bases, and 8 bases lay outside the gene matches. Per germline, CDR1 SGDLS and CDR2 YYNGEE. This CDR3 has 15 residues. The data stem from a study of graft-versus-host responses after intestinal transplantation. The TCR was taken from a human patient who received an intestinal transplant, so some T cells may come from the graft donor. The sequencing used PBMCs, collected nearly 750 days after intestinal transplantation. This rearrangement joins TRBV9 to TRBJ1-2, with 9 bases lining up with TRBD1. The CDR3 nucleotides are TGTGCCAGCAGCACCGAAGGACAGGGGCTCTATGGCTACACCTTC. It yields the protein CASSTEGQGLYGYTF.